This TCR beta chain was captured in a study of blood T cell repertoires in COVID-19. Study as a whole: Samples of COVID-19 (acute and convalescent) were obtained from the United States, Italy and Spain. PBMCs, B-cell-depleted T cells, or T cells provided the cDNA or gDNA that made up the material.

Under the authors' procedure: Amplification from reference gene primers served as the basis for estimated nucleated cell counts. Libraries were prepared by immunoSEQ multiplex PCR; TCRdb keeps only in-frame clonotypes and omits some of them. D and trimming were read from the DNA, whereas the V and J calls and clone size are those reported in that table. Of approximately 61,000 clones in the sample, around 73% were seen once. The CDR3 is 13 residues long. Trimming took 7 bases from V and 1 from J, leaving 10 bases between them. Germline V gene data show CDR1 as MNHNY and CDR2 as SVGAGI (reference sequence). The sample holds a few counts of this clone.

The origin of this receptor is a man aged 80 or over with active or convalescent COVID-19. The genes are TRBV6-6 and TRBJ1-1, with D possibly matching TRBD1 (5 bases). Sequencing input: peripheral blood. The CDR3 region is CASNGGANTEAFF. The CDR3, as DNA: TGTGCCAGCAACGGAGGGGCGAACACTGAAGCTTTCTTT.